Listed here are 21 T cell receptor beta chains from one sample, sequenced in a study of cytomegalovirus exposure and HLA in healthy donors. Both 60 Vbeta primers and 13 Jbeta primers went into the PCR. TCRdb keeps only in-frame clones here, not all; method: immunoSEQ multiplex PCR. The sample records tens of thousands of clones, about 81% being singletons. The sequenced material came from PBMCs. The receptors here all came from a man aged 50 or older in good health and CMV-seropositive.

The genes are TRBV6-1 and TRBJ1-1; TRBD1 is a possible D gene (5 bases). V was pared by 5 bases and J by 5 bases, with 12 bases between. CDR1 MNHNS and CDR2 SASEGT come from the germline V gene. The CDR3 is made up of 13 amino acids. The CDR3 sequence is CASSIGHLTEAFF. The CDR3 DNA reads TGTGCCAGCAGTATCGGACACCTAACTGAAGCTTTCTTT.

This rearrangement joins TRBV9 to TRBJ2-2; 12 bases are shared with TRBD2. The CDR3 spans 17 residues. CDR1 is SGDLS, CDR2 YYNGEE, per germline. The V and J ends lost 1 base and 2 bases, in that order; junction bases with no gene match: 3. CDR3 DNA: TGTGCCAGCAGCGTACTAGCGGGAGGGTCTAACACCGGGGAGCTGTTTTTT. Translating it yields CASSVLAGGSNTGELFF.

V gene TRBV28 combines with J gene TRBJ2-7; perhaps TRBD2 as D (6 bases). V lost 4 bases, J lost 5 bases, and 15 bases lay in between. Looked up from germline, CDR1 is MDHEN and CDR2 is SYDVKM. This CDR3 has 14 residues. The CDR3 nucleotides are TGTGCCAGCAGTTCATCGACTAGTAGAAACGAGCAGTACTTC. Its translation: CASSSSTSRNEQYF. Based on the CDR3 plus reference TRBV28 and TRBJ2-7, the full variable domain is DVKVTQSSRYLVKRTGEKVFLECVQDMDHENMFWYRQDPGLGLRLIYFSYDVKMKEKGDIPEGYSVSREKKERFSLILESASTNQTSMYLCASSSSTSRNEQYFGPGTRLTVT.

This clone was observed a single time. This chain uses TRBV10-3 with TRBJ1-1; 8 bases agree with TRBD1. CDR1 is ENHRY and CDR2 is SYGVKD in the germline V gene. The CDR3 covers 16 residues. J was trimmed by 1 base and V by 1 base; bases with no gene match: 5. Here the CDR3 reads CAISEYGRGRNTEAFF. The CDR3 coding sequence is TGTGCCATCAGTGAGTATGGCAGGGGGCGGAACACTGAAGCTTTCTTT.

The chain has TRBV11-2 and TRBJ2-1, with 9 nucleotides matching TRBD1. The V and J ends lost 4 bases and 2 bases, in that order; junction bases with no gene match: 6. This CDR3 region has 16 residues. CDR1 is SGHAT, CDR2 FQNNGV, per germline. The CDR3 here is CASSSPRDRAYNEQFF. In DNA form, the CDR3 reads TGTGCCAGCAGCTCTCCCCGGGACAGGGCCTACAATGAGCAGTTCTTC. Full variable domain (rest looked up from reference TRBV11-2 and TRBJ2-1): EAGVAQSPRYKIIEKRQSVAFWCNPISGHATLYWYQQILGQGPKLLIQFQNNGVVDDSQLPKDRFSAERLKGVDSTLKIQPAKLEDSAVYLCASSSPRDRAYNEQFFGPGTRLTVL.

The chain recombines TRBV19 with TRBJ2-7; tentatively, D is TRBD1 (7 bases). V shed 3 bases and J shed 7 bases, with 19 bases lying between them. The germline gives CDR1 LNHDA, CDR2 SQIVND (reference sequence). This CDR3 region has 15 residues. CDR3 bases: TGTGCCAGTAGTATTGACAGGGACGGGGGCTGGGAGCAGTACTTC. Its translation: CASSIDRDGGWEQYF.

This clone was found a few times. One base away lies a much larger clone, so this may be a sequencing read error. J is TRBJ2-3 and V is TRBV9, with 8 bases matching TRBD2. CDR1 is SGDLS, CDR2 YYNGEE, per germline. The CDR3 is 15 amino acids. CDR3: CSSSVLAGPTDTQYF. The DNA for the CDR3 is TGTTCCAGCAGCGTTTTAGCGGGGCCCACAGATACGCAGTATTTT.

This chain uses TRBV7-2 with TRBJ2-1, with TRBD2 identical over 8 bases. V trimming: 5 bases; J trimming: 8 bases; junction bases outside the gene matches: 17. The CDR3 consists of 17 residues. Germline values: CDR1 SGHTA, CDR2 FQGNSA. The chain's CDR3 is CASSPKPGGASAHEQFF. The CDR3 region has the DNA TGTGCCAGCAGCCCGAAGCCCGGGGGGGCCTCGGCCCATGAGCAGTTCTTC.

This sequence joins TRBV11-3 and TRBJ2-7; D possibly corresponds to TRBD1 (6 bases). CDR1 is SGHNT, CDR2 YENEEA, per germline. Trimming shortened V by 4 bases and J by 2 bases, and 9 bases separated the two germline ends. The CDR3 consists of 13 residues. DNA for the CDR3: TGTGCCAGCAGCTCGGACAGACCCTACGAGCAGTACTTC. This translates into CASSSDRPYEQYF.

The rearrangement links TRBV7-3 to TRBJ2-5, with 10 bases fitting TRBD1. This CDR3 spans 14 amino acids. The J segment lost 9 bases and the V segment lost 5 bases, leaving 9 bases of the junction unmatched. From germline, CDR1 is SGHTA and CDR2 FQGTGA. CDR3 sequence reads: CASSPGQGKMAQYF. CDR3 bases: TGTGCCAGCAGCCCGGGACAGGGGAAGATGGCCCAGTACTTC.

The V call is TRBV7-9, the J call TRBJ1-1, with TRBD1 matching 10 bases. Germline CDR1 and CDR2: SEHNR and FQNEAQ (reference sequence). With V trimmed by 1 base and J by 6 bases, 8 bases remained unmatched. This CDR3 comprises 16 residues. CDR3 nucleotide sequence: TGTGCCAGCAGCTTAGGAGGACAGGGGGATCGAGCTGAAGCTTTCTTT. The encoded protein is CASSLGGQGDRAEAFF.

The sample holds a few counts of this clone. The likely explanation is a read error, given a far larger clone one base away. The V call is TRBV7-9, the J call TRBJ2-5; D call uncertain. The J call could be wrong; TRBJ2-7 is a better fit for the DNA end. Germline CDR1 reads SEHNR; CDR2 reads FQNEAQ (reference sequence). This CDR3 contains 13 residues. The CDR3 region is CASSLNFGYEQYF. The CDR3 DNA reads as TGTGCCAGCAGCCTAAACTTTGGTTACGAGCAGTACTTC.

The CDR3 bases are TGTGCCGGTTCGACAGGGGCCTCCTACGAGCAGTACTTC. This encodes CAGSTGASYEQYF. The chain is built from TRBV6-5 and TRBJ2-7; 8 bases align to TRBD1. The V gene's germline CDR1 is MNHEY and CDR2 SVGAGI. V lost 11 bases, J lost 0 bases, and 6 bases stayed unmatched. CDR3 length: 13 amino acids.

This sequence joins TRBV5-1 and TRBJ2-7, with a possible D match to TRBD1 (5 bases). This CDR3 has 15 amino acids. From germline, CDR1 is SGHRS and CDR2 YFSETQ. Trimming cost V 0 bases and J 4 bases, with 14 bases left between them. This chain's CDR3 is CASSLGQGVIYEQYF. The DNA of the CDR3 is TGCGCCAGCAGCTTGGGCCAGGGCGTGATTTACGAGCAGTACTTC.

This chain connects TRBV27 to TRBJ2-7, with TRBD2 matching over 11 bases. Germline-derived CDR1 and CDR2 are MNHEY and SMNVEV (reference sequence). The CDR3 runs 17 residues. The trim removed 7 bases at V and 0 bases at J, leaving 11 bases unmatched. The CDR3 sequence is CASTRRLAGPTSYEQYF. The CDR3 coding sequence is TGTGCCAGCACGAGGCGACTAGCGGGACCTACCTCCTACGAGCAGTACTTC.

This sequence joins TRBV5-8 and TRBJ1-2, with 8 bases aligning to TRBD1. V gave up 0 bases and J gave up 7 bases; unmatched junction bases: 8. This CDR3 contains 15 residues. The V gene's germline CDR1 is SGHTS and CDR2 YDEGEE. As DNA, the CDR3 is TGTGCCAGCAGCTTGGGCGACACCAGGGGGCTTGGCTACACCTTC. Translation: CASSLGDTRGLGYTF.

The rearrangement links TRBV7-8 to TRBJ2-6, with D tentatively TRBD1 (5 bases). Germline V gene sequence: CDR1 SGHVS, CDR2 FQNEAQ. V dropped 2 bases and J dropped 4 bases, with 12 bases sitting between them. The CDR3 spans 16 residues. The CDR3 DNA reads TGTGCCAGCAGCTTACTGGTGAGGACAGGGGCCAACGTCCTGACTTTC. This gives the protein CASSLLVRTGANVLTF.

The genes are TRBV7-9 and TRBJ2-2; possible D gene TRBD1, 5 bases. Germline lookup yields CDR1 SEHNR and CDR2 FQNEAQ (reference sequence). V shed 5 bases and J shed 5 bases, with 9 bases lying between them. The CDR3 has 13 amino acids. CDR3 residues: CASSRGTTGELFF. The CDR3 DNA is TGTGCCAGCAGCAGGGGCACTACCGGGGAGCTGTTTTTT.

The V gene is TRBV11-3, the J gene TRBJ2-1; D not resolved. The CDR3 is 14 residues long. Germline assignment: CDR1 SGHNT and CDR2 YENEEA. The germline V and J ends were trimmed by 1 base and 6 bases, with 10 bases remaining between them. The CDR3 DNA follows: TGTGCCAGCAGCTTAGGCAGTTCACGCAATGAGCAGTTCTTC. Its protein is CASSLGSSRNEQFF.

V is TRBV5-8 and J is TRBJ2-5, with D perhaps TRBD1 (5 bases). Gene TRBJ2-7 matches the end of the DNA better, so the J call may be wrong. The CDR3 is 13 amino acids. From germline, CDR1 is SGHTS and CDR2 YDEGEE. CDR3 sequence reads: CASSLARAYEQYF. CDR3 nucleotides: TGTGCCAGCAGCTTGGCCAGGGCCTACGAGCAGTACTTC.

This clone was found once. V is TRBV4-2 and J is TRBJ2-2; D is undetermined. V gave up 1 base and J gave up 4 bases, with 13 bases separating them. This CDR3 region has 16 residues. CDR1 is LGHNA and CDR2 is YNFKEQ in the germline V gene. The chain's CDR3 is CASSQASGGSTGELFF. CDR3 sequence (DNA): TGTGCCAGCAGCCAAGCCTCCGGCGGAAGCACCGGGGAGCTGTTTTTT.